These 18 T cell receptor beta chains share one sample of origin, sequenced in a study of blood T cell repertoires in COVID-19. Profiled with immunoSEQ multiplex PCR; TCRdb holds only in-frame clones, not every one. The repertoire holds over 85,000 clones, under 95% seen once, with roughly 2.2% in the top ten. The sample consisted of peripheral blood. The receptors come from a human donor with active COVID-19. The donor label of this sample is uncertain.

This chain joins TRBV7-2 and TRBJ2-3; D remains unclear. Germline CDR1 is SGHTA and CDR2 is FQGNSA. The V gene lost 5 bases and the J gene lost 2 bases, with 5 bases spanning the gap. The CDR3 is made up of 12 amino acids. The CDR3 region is CASSLSTDTQYF. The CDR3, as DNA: TGTGCCAGCAGCCTGTCCACAGATACGCAGTATTTT.

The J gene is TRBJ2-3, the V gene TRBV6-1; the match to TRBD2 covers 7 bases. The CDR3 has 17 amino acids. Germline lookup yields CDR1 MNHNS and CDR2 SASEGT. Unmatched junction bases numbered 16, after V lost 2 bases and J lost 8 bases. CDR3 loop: CASSESGGGGPVGTQYF. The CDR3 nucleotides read TGTGCCAGCAGTGAAAGTGGTGGCGGGGGACCGGTGGGTACGCAGTATTTT.

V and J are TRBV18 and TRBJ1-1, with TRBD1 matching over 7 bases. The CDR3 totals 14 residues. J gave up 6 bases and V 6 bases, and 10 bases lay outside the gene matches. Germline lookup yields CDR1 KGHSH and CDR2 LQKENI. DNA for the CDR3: TGTGCCAGCTCGGCAATACAGGGGATCGCTGAAGCTTTCTTT. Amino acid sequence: CASSAIQGIAEAFF.

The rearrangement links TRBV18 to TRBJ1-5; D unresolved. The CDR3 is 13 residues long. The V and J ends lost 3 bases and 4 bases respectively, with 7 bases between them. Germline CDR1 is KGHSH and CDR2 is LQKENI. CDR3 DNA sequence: TGTGCCAGCTCACCTGGAGGGAATCAGCCCCAGCATTTT. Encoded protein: CASSPGGNQPQHF. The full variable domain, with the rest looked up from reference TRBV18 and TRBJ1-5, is NAGVMQNPRHLVRRRGQEARLRCSPMKGHSHVYWYRQLPEEGLKFMVYLQKENIIDESGMPKERFSAEFPKEGPSILRIQQVVRGDSAAYFCASSPGGNQPQHFGDGTRLSIL.

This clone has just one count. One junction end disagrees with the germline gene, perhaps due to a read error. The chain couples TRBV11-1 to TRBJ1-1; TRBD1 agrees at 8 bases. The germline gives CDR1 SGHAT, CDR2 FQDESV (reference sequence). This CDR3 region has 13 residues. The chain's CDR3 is CASSSTGDTEAFF. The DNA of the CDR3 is TGTGCCAGCAGCTCGACAGGGGACACAGAAGCTTTCTTT. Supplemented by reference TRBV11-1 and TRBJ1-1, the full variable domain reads EAEVAQSPRYKITEKSQAVAFWCDPISGHATLYWYRQILGQGPELLVQFQDESVVDDSQLPKDRFSAERLKGVDSTLKIQPAELGDSAMYLCASSSTGDTEAFFGQGTRLTVV.

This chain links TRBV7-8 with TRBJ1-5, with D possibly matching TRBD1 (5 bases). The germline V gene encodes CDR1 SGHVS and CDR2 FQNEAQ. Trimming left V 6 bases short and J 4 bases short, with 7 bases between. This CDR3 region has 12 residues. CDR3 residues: CASRQGNQPQHF. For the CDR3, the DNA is TGTGCCAGCAGGCAGGGTAATCAGCCCCAGCATTTT.

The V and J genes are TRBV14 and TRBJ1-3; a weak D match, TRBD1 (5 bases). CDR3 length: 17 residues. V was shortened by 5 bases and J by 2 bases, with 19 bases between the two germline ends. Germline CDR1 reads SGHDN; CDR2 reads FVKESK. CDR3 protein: CASSSTTERGTGNTIYF. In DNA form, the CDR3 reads TGTGCCAGCAGCTCTACCACTGAACGGGGGACTGGAAACACCATATATTTT.

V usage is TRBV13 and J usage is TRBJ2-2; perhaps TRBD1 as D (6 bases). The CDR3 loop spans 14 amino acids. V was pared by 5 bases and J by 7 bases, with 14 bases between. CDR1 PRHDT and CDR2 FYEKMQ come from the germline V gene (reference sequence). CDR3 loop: CASSEEDSFGELFF. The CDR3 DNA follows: TGTGCCAGCAGCGAGGAGGACAGTTTCGGGGAGCTGTTTTTT.

CDR3 sequence: CASTASGRGGSSPLHF. Here the CDR3 DNA reads TGTGCCAGCACTGCTAGCGGGCGCGGGGGTTCTTCACCCCTCCACTTT. The gene calls are TRBV28 and TRBJ1-6, with D possibly matching TRBD1 (5 bases). Germline lookup yields CDR1 MDHEN and CDR2 SYDVKM. This CDR3 comprises 16 residues. V was trimmed by 7 bases and J by 9 bases, leaving 22 bases between them.

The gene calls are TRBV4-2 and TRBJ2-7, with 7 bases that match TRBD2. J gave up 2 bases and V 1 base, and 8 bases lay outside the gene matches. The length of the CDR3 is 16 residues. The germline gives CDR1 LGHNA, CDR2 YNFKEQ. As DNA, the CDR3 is TGTGCCAGCAGCCAAGGGGAGGGGCCCATGACCTACGAGCAGTACTTC. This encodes CASSQGEGPMTYEQYF.

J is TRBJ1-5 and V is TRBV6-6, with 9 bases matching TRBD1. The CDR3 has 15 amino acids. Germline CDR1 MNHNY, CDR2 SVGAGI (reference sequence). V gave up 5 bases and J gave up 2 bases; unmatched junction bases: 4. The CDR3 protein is CASSRTGEGNQPQHF. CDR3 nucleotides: TGTGCCAGCAGTCGGACAGGGGAAGGCAATCAGCCCCAGCATTTT.

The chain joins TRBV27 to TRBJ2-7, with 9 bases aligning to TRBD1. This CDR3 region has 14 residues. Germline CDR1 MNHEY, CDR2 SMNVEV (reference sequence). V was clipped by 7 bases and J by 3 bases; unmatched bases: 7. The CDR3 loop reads CASTSTGGHYEQYF. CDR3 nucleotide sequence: TGTGCCAGCACCTCGACAGGGGGTCACTACGAGCAGTACTTC.

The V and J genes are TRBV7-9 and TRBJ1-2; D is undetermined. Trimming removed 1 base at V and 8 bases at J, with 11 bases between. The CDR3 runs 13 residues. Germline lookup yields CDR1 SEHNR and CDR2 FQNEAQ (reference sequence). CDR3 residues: CASSLGGSGGYTF. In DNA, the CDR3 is TGTGCCAGCAGCTTAGGAGGCTCCGGCGGCTACACCTTC.

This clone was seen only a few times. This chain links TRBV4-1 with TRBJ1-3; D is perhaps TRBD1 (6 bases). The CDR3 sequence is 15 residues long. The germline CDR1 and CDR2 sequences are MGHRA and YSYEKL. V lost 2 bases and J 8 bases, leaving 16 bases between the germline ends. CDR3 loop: CASSQIPLDSYTIYF. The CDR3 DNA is TGCGCCAGCAGCCAAATTCCCCTGGACAGCTACACCATATATTTT.

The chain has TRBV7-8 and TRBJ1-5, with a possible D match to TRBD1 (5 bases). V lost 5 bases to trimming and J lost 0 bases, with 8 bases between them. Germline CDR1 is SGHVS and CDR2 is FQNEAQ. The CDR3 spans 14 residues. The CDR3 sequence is CASSRQFSNQPQHF. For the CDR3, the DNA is TGTGCCAGCAGCAGACAGTTTAGCAATCAGCCCCAGCATTTT.

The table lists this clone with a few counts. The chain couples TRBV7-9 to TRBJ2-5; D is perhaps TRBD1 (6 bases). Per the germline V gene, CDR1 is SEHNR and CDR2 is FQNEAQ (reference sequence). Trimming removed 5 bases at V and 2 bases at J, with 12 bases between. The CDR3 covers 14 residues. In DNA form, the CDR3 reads TGTGCCAGCAGCCCCGACGGACAGCAAGAGACCCAGTACTTC. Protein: CASSPDGQQETQYF.

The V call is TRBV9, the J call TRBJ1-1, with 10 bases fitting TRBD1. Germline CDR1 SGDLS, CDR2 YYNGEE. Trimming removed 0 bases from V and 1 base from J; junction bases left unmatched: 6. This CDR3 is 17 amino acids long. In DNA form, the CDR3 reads TGTGCCAGCAGCGTAGCAGGGACAGGGGCAGGGAACACTGAAGCTTTCTTT. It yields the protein CASSVAGTGAGNTEAFF.

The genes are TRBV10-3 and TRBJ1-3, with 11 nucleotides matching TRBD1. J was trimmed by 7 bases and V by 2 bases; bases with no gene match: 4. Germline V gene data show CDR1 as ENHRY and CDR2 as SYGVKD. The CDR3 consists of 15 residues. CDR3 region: CAISEGQGAPNTIYF. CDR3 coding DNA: TGTGCCATCAGTGAGGGACAGGGGGCGCCGAACACCATATATTTT.